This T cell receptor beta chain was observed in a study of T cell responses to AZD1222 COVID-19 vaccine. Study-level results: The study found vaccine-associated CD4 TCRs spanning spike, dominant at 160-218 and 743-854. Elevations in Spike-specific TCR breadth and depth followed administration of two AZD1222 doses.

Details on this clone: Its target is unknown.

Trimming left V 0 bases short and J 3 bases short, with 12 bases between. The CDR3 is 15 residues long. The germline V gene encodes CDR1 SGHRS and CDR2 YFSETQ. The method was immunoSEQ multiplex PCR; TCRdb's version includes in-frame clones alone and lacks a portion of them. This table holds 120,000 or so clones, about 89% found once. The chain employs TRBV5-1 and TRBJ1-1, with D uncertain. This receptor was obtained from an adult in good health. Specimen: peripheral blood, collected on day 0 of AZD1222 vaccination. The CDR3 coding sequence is TGCGCCAGCAGCTTGGCACCCGGCACGGACACTGAAGCTTTCTTT. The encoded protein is CASSLAPGTDTEAFF.